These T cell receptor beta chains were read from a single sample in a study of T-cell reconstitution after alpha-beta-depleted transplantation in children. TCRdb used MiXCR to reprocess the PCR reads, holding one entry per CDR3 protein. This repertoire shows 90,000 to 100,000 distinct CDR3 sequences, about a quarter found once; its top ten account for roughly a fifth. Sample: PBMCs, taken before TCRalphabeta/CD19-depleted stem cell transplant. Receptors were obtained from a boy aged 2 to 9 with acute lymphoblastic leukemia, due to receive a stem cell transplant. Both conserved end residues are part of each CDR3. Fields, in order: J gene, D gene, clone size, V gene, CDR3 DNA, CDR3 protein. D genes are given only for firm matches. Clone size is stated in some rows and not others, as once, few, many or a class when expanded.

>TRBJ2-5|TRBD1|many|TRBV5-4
TGTGCCAGCAGGGTACAGGGGTGGCAACAAGAGACCCAGTACTTC
CASRVQGWQQETQYF
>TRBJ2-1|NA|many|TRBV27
TGTGCCAGCAGAATGCAACAAACACCCATAAGGAGCTCCTACAATGAGCAGTTCTTC
CASRMQQTPIRSSYNEQFF
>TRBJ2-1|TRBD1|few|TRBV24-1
TGTGCCACCAGTGACCTCGCCGGGACAGGGCTTTACAATGAGCAGTTCTTC
CATSDLAGTGLYNEQFF
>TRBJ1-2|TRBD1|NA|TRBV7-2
TGTGCCAGCAGCCCAGGGGGACAGAACTATGGCTACACCTTC
CASSPGGQNYGYTF
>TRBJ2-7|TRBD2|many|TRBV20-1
TGCAGTGCTAGAGGACTAGCGGATTACGAGCAGTACTTC
CSARGLADYEQYF
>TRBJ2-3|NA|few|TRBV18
TGTGCCAGCTCACGACAGAGCACAGATACGCAGTATTTT
CASSRQSTDTQYF
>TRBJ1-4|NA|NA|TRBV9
TGTGCCAGCAGCGTAGTGCCGGACCCTGAAAAACTGTTTTTT
CASSVVPDPEKLFF
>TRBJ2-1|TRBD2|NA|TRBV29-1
TGCAGCGTTGCGTTCCGGACCCCGGGACTAGAGTTCTTC
CSVAFRTPGLEFF
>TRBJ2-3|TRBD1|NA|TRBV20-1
TGCAGTGCGCCGAAGACAGGGCTCGGTACAGATACGCAGTATTTT
CSAPKTGLGTDTQYF
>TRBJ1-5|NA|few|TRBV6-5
TGTGCCAGCAGTTACTCGATCGGTACAGCTAATCAGCCCCAGCATTTT
CASSYSIGTANQPQHF
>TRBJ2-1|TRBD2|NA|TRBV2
TGTGCCAGCATCGCGGGACTAGCCTCCTACAATGAGCAGTTCTTC
CASIAGLASYNEQFF
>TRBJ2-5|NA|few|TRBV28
TGTGCCAGCACCCCGATTCGCGGAGGGGCCCAAGAGACCCAGTACTTC
CASTPIRGGAQETQYF
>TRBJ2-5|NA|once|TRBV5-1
TGCGCCAGCAGCTTTTCGGGGGTCCAAGAGACCCAGTACTTC
CASSFSGVQETQYF
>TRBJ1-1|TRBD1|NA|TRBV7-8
TGTGCCAGCAGCCTAATGACAGGGGGTAATGAAGCTTTCTTT
CASSLMTGGNEAFF
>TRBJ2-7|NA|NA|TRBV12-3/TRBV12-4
TGTGCCAGCAGTTCCCGATTTAGGGAGGAGCAGTACTTC
CASSSRFREEQYF